Listed below are T cell receptor beta chains from one sample, sequenced in a study of cytomegalovirus exposure and HLA in healthy donors. The assay was immunoSEQ multiplex PCR, and TCRdb's table has in-frame clones only and misses some. The repertoire holds approximately 79,000 clones, roughly 79% seen once, with roughly 6% in the top ten. The sequencing input was PBMCs. The source is a male donor in good health and CMV-seropositive. Each CDR3 is given with its conserved first and last residue. The D gene is left open where the match is weak. Only part of the rows carry a size: once, few, many, or a class if the clone is expanded.

v_call: TRBV27; d_call: .; clone_size: .; j_call: TRBJ2-7; cdr3_nt: TGTGCCAGCAGTTTGCTCGGGAGTGGCTACGAGCAGTACTTC; cdr3_aa: CASSLLGSGYEQYF
v_call: TRBV5-6; d_call: .; clone_size: .; j_call: TRBJ2-7; cdr3_nt: TGTGCCAGCAGCAACACTCCAGGAGGAGAACTTTACGAGCAGTACTTC; cdr3_aa: CASSNTPGGELYEQYF
v_call: TRBV6-1; d_call: .; clone_size: .; j_call: TRBJ2-2; cdr3_nt: TGTGCCAGCAGTCCTCGGGGGGCGCGTATCGGGGAGCTGTTTTTT; cdr3_aa: CASSPRGARIGELFF
v_call: TRBV7-9; d_call: TRBD1; clone_size: .; j_call: TRBJ2-1; cdr3_nt: TGTGCCAGCAGCTTCGTCGGATCGGGACAGGGCCACAATGAGCAGTTCTTC; cdr3_aa: CASSFVGSGQGHNEQFF
v_call: TRBV11-3; d_call: TRBD2; clone_size: .; j_call: TRBJ2-1; cdr3_nt: TGTGCCAGCAGCTTTCGGGGGGGGTCCTACAATGAGCAGTTCTTC; cdr3_aa: CASSFRGGSYNEQFF
v_call: TRBV6-5; d_call: TRBD2; clone_size: .; j_call: TRBJ2-1; cdr3_nt: TGTGCCAGCAGTTCAAGCGGGGGGACCAATGAGCAGTTCTTC; cdr3_aa: CASSSSGGTNEQFF
v_call: TRBV29-1; d_call: TRBD2; clone_size: .; j_call: TRBJ2-2; cdr3_nt: TGCAGCGTCCAACGGAGTAGCGGGGGGACCGGGGAGCTGTTTTTT; cdr3_aa: CSVQRSSGGTGELFF
v_call: TRBV30; d_call: .; clone_size: .; j_call: TRBJ1-3; cdr3_nt: TGTGCCTGGAGACAGGGTAGGGGAAACACCATATATTTT; cdr3_aa: CAWRQGRGNTIYF
v_call: TRBV2; d_call: .; clone_size: once; j_call: TRBJ2-7; cdr3_nt: TGTGCCAGCACCGACCGGGGTTACGAGCAGTACTTC; cdr3_aa: CASTDRGYEQYF
v_call: TRBV7-2; d_call: TRBD2; clone_size: few; j_call: TRBJ2-1; cdr3_nt: TGTGCCAGCAGCCCTCAAACCGGGACTAGCGGCTCAAATGAGCAGTTCTTC; cdr3_aa: CASSPQTGTSGSNEQFF
v_call: TRBV7-6; d_call: TRBD2; clone_size: .; j_call: TRBJ2-7; cdr3_nt: TGTGCCAGCAGCTTAGGCGGCGGGGGCGAGCAGTACTTC; cdr3_aa: CASSLGGGGEQYF
v_call: TRBV4-3; d_call: .; clone_size: .; j_call: TRBJ1-2; cdr3_nt: TGCGCCAGCAGCCAAGATCTAACAGGGCTAGAAAGCTACACCTTC; cdr3_aa: CASSQDLTGLESYTF
v_call: TRBV4-2; d_call: .; clone_size: .; j_call: TRBJ2-2; cdr3_nt: TGTGCCAGCAGCCAAGGGTTAGCGACCGGGGAGCTGTTTTTT; cdr3_aa: CASSQGLATGELFF
v_call: TRBV10-2; d_call: TRBD2; clone_size: .; j_call: TRBJ2-1; cdr3_nt: TGCGCCAGCAGTGACAGTCTAGCGGTTGTCGATGAGCAGTTCTTC; cdr3_aa: CASSDSLAVVDEQFF
v_call: TRBV7-9; d_call: .; clone_size: .; j_call: TRBJ1-2; cdr3_nt: TGTGCCAGCAGCTTAGATACTAACTATGGCTACACCTTC; cdr3_aa: CASSLDTNYGYTF
v_call: TRBV6-1; d_call: TRBD1; clone_size: few; j_call: TRBJ2-7; cdr3_nt: TGTGCCAGCAGAGGACAGGGGGCGGGTGAGCAGTACTTC; cdr3_aa: CASRGQGAGEQYF
v_call: TRBV9; d_call: TRBD1; clone_size: .; j_call: TRBJ1-2; cdr3_nt: TGTGCCAGCAGCGTAGATCTCGGCAGGGGGTTTAACTATGGCTACACCTTC; cdr3_aa: CASSVDLGRGFNYGYTF
v_call: TRBV6-1; d_call: .; clone_size: .; j_call: TRBJ2-6; cdr3_nt: TGTGCCAGCAGTACGGCGGGCTCTGGGGCCAACGTCCTGACTTTC; cdr3_aa: CASSTAGSGANVLTF
v_call: TRBV4-1; d_call: TRBD2; clone_size: few; j_call: TRBJ2-1; cdr3_nt: TGCGCCAGCAGCCAAAAGCATCTAGCGGGAGGCGGCCATGAGCAGTTCTTC; cdr3_aa: CASSQKHLAGGGHEQFF
v_call: TRBV28; d_call: TRBD1; clone_size: .; j_call: TRBJ1-4; cdr3_nt: TGTGCCAGCAGTTCGCTCCCGGGACAGGGGGATGAAAAACTGTTTTTT; cdr3_aa: CASSSLPGQGDEKLFF
v_call: TRBV6-6; d_call: TRBD2; clone_size: .; j_call: TRBJ2-7; cdr3_nt: TGTGCCAGCAGGGGGGGGGTCTACGAGCAGTACTTC; cdr3_aa: CASRGGVYEQYF
v_call: TRBV11-2; d_call: TRBD1; clone_size: .; j_call: TRBJ2-7; cdr3_nt: TGTGCCAGCAGCTTAACACCAATACCGGGCACGAGGGGACAGTACGAGCAGTACTTC; cdr3_aa: CASSLTPIPGTRGQYEQYF
v_call: TRBV27; d_call: .; clone_size: .; j_call: TRBJ1-5; cdr3_nt: TGTGCCAGCAGTTTATCCCGCAGTGGCAATCAGCCCCAGCATTTT; cdr3_aa: CASSLSRSGNQPQHF
v_call: TRBV7-6; d_call: TRBD1; clone_size: .; j_call: TRBJ1-3; cdr3_nt: TGTGCCAGCAGCCCGAGTCGACAGGGGGCCGGTGGAAACACCATATATTTT; cdr3_aa: CASSPSRQGAGGNTIYF
v_call: TRBV28; d_call: .; clone_size: .; j_call: TRBJ1-4; cdr3_nt: TGTGCCAGCAGTTTCCCGCCCGGGGAAAAACTGTTTTTT; cdr3_aa: CASSFPPGEKLFF
v_call: TRBV19; d_call: .; clone_size: .; j_call: TRBJ2-7; cdr3_nt: TGTGCCAGTAGTCGGGCAGGGTCCTACGAGCAGTACTTC; cdr3_aa: CASSRAGSYEQYF